This entry describes one T cell receptor (beta chain). This clonotype was seen repeatedly, ten times or more. Its specific antigen is unknown. Per-base quality was not reported, and no clone a single base away is much larger than it. The CDR3 covers 15 residues, taking in both the cysteine and the phenylalanine. Only the CDR3 part of the read is kept: 45 bases, read in frame from the first base. V loses 4 bases, J loses 2 bases, and the germline ends lie 15 bases apart. CDR1 and CDR2 were assigned from the germline V gene as MNHEY and SVGAGI. This sample was included in a study of neurological immune-mediated disorders (dated by TCRdb to the late 2010s). Some background on the complete study: Peripheral blood TCR-beta repertoires from patients with HTLV-I-associated myelopathy (HAM/TSP), patients with multiple sclerosis, and healthy controls were compared in the study using UMI-based sequencing. The roughly 110 TCR-beta libraries included longitudinal samples, technical triplicates and paired sorted CD4+ and CD8+ T-cell subsets alongside PBMC samples. The cohort included approximately 68 subjects: some 14 with HAM/TSP, roughly 35 with multiple sclerosis, and around 20 healthy controls.

Libraries from unsorted PBMCs were made from 2 million PBMCs kept in RNAlater at -80 degrees C until RNA extraction. PBMCs were separated from peripheral blood using Ficoll-Hypaque density gradient centrifugation and then cryopreserved in liquid nitrogen. cDNA was synthesized by template-switch 5'RACE using a primer with a 10-nucleotide random unique molecular identifier that tagged each TCR transcript. Every sequencing run covered 15-18 subjects and yielded more than 170 million TCR-beta sequences. The RNeasy kit was used for extraction of total RNA. The KAPA Real-time Library Amplification kit was used to amplify TCR-beta VDJ regions with primers for the TCR constant region and the 5'RACE anchor. A first PCR added sample indexes and Illumina adaptors, after which a second PCR increased the library yield. After purification with Ampure beads, the TCR product of roughly 650 bp was size-selected on a 2% E-gel SizeSelection system. Before pooling, libraries had their quality checked on a Bioanalyzer, their concentration measured with Qubit, and their quantity determined with the Kapa Library Quantification kit. An Illumina HiSeq 2500 was used to sequence the libraries paired-end at 2 x 150 bp. To increase sequence diversity, about 23-32% phiX was spiked into each library pool. In the source study's methods: The UMI-based MiGEC pipeline processed quality-filtered reads and removed over 75% of raw TCR sequences during error correction. VDJ genes were aligned to IMGT germline references, and clonotypes were defined by unique CDR3 amino acid sequence plus V-J genes. Clonal expansion, Shannon diversity and CDR3 relatedness (CalcPairwiseDistances, ClusterSamples) were evaluated with VDJtools, and phylogenetic trees were built with CLCbio workbench. A clone was classed as expanded if it had 8 or more unique UMIs, a cutoff based on coefficient-of-variation modelling across technical triplicates. In-frame beta chains were kept once TCRdb had trimmed the public reads at Q25 with fastp and called clones with MiXCR. Rows are combined by CDR3 protein, so each entry shows the most common genes and DNA. TCRdb, not the original authors, processed these V and J calls. The sample table holds tens of thousands of distinct CDR3 sequences, of which about 13% were seen once. The ten largest clones capture around 12% of the sample.

Summary of the overall study and its limitations: Across subjects, expanded clones never shared an identical CDR3 amino acid sequence, which suggests that the TCR-beta repertoires in every group were private. The highest TCR clonal expansion was observed in HAM/TSP patients, whereas the lowest was observed in MS patients, even when compared with healthy controls.

The sequence came from a woman aged 55-70 years with HTLV-1-associated myelopathy (HAM/TSP). Sequenced material: PBMCs. The V gene is TRBV6-5 and the J gene is TRBJ2-7, with the D gene uncertain. The base sequence is TGTGCCAGCAGTTCGGCCCAACGGGTGGCCTACGAGCAGTACTTC. This codes for CASSSAQRVAYEQYF.